This T cell receptor beta chain was recorded in a study of shared clonotypes between healthy human individuals. On the study more broadly: Researchers assigned three CD4 naive, three CD4 memory, two CD8 naive and one CD8 memory plate to each donor.

Assay: immunoSEQ multiplex PCR; the TCRdb copy retains only in-frame clones and omits some. The repertoire holds roughly 720,000 clones, with 80% to 95% as singletons. V lost 2 bases and J lost 1, with 17 bases in between. The germline CDR1 and CDR2 sequences are MNHNS and SASEGT. The CDR3 contains 17 residues. This receptor was obtained from a man between 18 and 35 years old in good health. Some clones in this sample may be carry-over from other donors' samples. This sequence joins TRBV6-1 and TRBJ2-5, with a possible D match to TRBD1 (5 bases). Sequencing input: memory CD8+ T cells from PBMCs. Subset specified: CD45RO+ cells pooled with CCR7-negative TemRA cells. Here the CDR3 reads CASSETGGAVGQETQYF. For the CDR3, the DNA is TGTGCCAGCAGTGAAACCGGTGGGGCAGTAGGCCAAGAGACCCAGTACTTC.